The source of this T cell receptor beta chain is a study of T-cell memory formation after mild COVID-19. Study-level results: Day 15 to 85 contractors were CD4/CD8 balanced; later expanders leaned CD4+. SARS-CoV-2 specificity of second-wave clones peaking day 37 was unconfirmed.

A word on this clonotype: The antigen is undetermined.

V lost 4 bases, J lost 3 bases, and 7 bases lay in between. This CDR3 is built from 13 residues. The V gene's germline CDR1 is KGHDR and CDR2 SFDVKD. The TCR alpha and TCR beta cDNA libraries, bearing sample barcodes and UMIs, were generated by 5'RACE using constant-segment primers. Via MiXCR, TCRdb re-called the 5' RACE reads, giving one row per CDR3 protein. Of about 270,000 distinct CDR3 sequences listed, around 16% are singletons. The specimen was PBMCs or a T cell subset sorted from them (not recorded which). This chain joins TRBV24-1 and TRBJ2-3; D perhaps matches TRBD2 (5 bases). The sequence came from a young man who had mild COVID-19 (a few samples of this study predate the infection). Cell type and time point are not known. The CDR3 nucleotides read TGTGCCACCAGTGACGAGGGTACAGATACGCAGTATTTT. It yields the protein CATSDEGTDTQYF.